This T cell receptor beta chain was sequenced in a study of shared clonotypes between healthy human individuals. Study-wide results and caveats: Shared clonotypes: about 5% naive CD4, approximately 3.4% naive CD8, 2.3% memory CD4, about 0.4% memory CD8.

Terminally differentiated effector memory CD45RA+ cells were excluded by CCR7 positive selection of CD45RO-negative cells. Caucasian adults living in Nashville, Tennessee, provided all samples. Unmatched junction bases numbered 11, after V lost 10 bases and J lost 2 bases. Germline-derived CDR1 and CDR2 are MNHEY and SMNVEV (reference sequence). CDR3 length: 15 amino acids. In regard to this clone: The antigen remains undetermined.

Generated by immunoSEQ multiplex PCR, the TCRdb table keeps only in-frame clones and is missing some. The data contain a few million clones, around 95% of them singletons. The chain employs TRBV27 and TRBJ2-7; 10 nucleotides line up with TRBD2. This clonotype was sampled from a man younger than 35 in good health. Some clones in this sample may be carry-over from other donors' samples. The material sequenced was naive CD8+ T cells from PBMCs. CDR3 nucleotides: TGTGCCACTTGTTCAAGGACTAGCGGCCCCTACGAGCAGTACTTC. It encodes CATCSRTSGPYEQYF.